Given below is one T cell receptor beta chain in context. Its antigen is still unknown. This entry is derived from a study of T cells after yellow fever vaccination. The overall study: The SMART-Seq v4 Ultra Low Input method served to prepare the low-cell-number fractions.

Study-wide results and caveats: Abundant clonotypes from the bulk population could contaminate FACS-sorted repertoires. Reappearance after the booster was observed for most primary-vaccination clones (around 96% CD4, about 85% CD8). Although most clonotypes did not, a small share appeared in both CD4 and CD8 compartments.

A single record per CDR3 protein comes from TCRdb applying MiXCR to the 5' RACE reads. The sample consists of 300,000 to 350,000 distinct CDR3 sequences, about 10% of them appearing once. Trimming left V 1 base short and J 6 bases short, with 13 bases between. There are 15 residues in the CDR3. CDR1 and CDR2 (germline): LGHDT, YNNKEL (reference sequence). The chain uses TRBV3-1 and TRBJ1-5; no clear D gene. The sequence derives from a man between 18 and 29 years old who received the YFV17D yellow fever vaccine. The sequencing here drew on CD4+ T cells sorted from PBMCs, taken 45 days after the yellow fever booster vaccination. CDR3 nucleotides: TGTGCCAGCAGCCAAGGGCCCTTATCGGTTCAGCCCCAGCATTTT. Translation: CASSQGPLSVQPQHF.